This T cell receptor (beta chain) was sequenced in a study of blood T cell repertoires in COVID-19. Germline assignment: CDR1 SGHNT and CDR2 YYREEE (reference sequence). The J segment lost 0 bases and the V segment lost 4 bases, leaving 2 bases of the junction unmatched. The CDR3 length is 15 residues. The protocol was immunoSEQ multiplex PCR, while the TCRdb copy is restricted to in-frame clones and leaves out a portion. The sample has fewer than 75,000 clones, nearly 90% seen once. The chain combines TRBV5-4 with TRBJ2-3; 10 nucleotides line up with TRBD2. The receptor's source is a man aged 55 to 70 with acute or convalescent COVID-19. The material sequenced was peripheral blood. As DNA, the CDR3 is TGTGCCAGCAGCCGGACTAGCGGAAGCACAGATACGCAGTATTTT. It specifies CASSRTSGSTDTQYF. The full variable domain, its missing parts supplied by reference TRBV5-4 and TRBJ2-3, is ETGVTQSPTHLIKTRGQQVTLRCSSQSGHNTVSWYQQALGQGPQFIFQYYREEENGRGNFPPRFSGLQFPNYSSELNVNALELDDSALYLCASSRTSGSTDTQYFGPGTRLTVL.